This TCR beta chain was identified in a study of metastatic and nonmetastatic thyroid tumors. Study-wide background: Blood and tumor or nodule tissue repertoires from malignant and benign thyroid patients were compared. General study points: According to reports, the diversity of TCR beta was significantly higher in malignant thyroid tumors than in benign nodules, and this held in both blood and tumor samples.

All patients reached thyroid surgery having received no treatment beforehand. To note about this clone: Its specificity is unknown. One end of the junction fails to match germline, which may point to a read error.

CDR3 length: 16 amino acids. Per the germline V gene, CDR1 is MDHEN and CDR2 is SYDVKM. As originally analysed: Clinicopathological groups of papillary thyroid cancer showed CDR3 differences that were used to build a distant-metastasis classifier. TCRdb reanalyzed the PCR reads via MiXCR. The V and J calls reflect TCRdb's pipeline rather than the authors' work. The table lists some 52,000 clones, about a sixth of them singletons. The sequence came from a female donor with papillary thyroid cancer or a benign thyroid nodule (not recorded which). Some clones in this sample may be carry-over from other donors' samples. The chain has TRBV28 and TRBJ2-1, with D perhaps given as TRBD1 or TRBD2 (5 bases each). The specimen was blood. CDR3 amino acids: CANSFSGRGVYNEKFF. CDR3 coding DNA: TGTGCCAACAGTTTCTCCGGAAGGGGAGTTTACAATGAGAAGTTCTTC.